The 13 T cell receptor beta chains in this list originate from one sample, sequenced in a study of T-cell reconstitution after alpha-beta-depleted transplantation in children. It was with unique molecular identifiers that the TCRbeta library was prepared. MiXCR, applied by TCRdb to the PCR reads, yields one record per CDR3 protein. This sample carries about 400,000 distinct CDR3 sequences, about a fifth of them seen once, and the ten largest clones take 3.8%. The sequences come from PBMCs from the stem cell graft donor, collected from the stem cell graft. Receptors were obtained from a human donor who donated a stem cell graft to a child with acute myeloid leukemia.

This clonotype was found many times. This sequence joins TRBV20-1 and TRBJ1-5, with D perhaps matching TRBD1 (6 bases). The germline V and J ends were trimmed by 3 bases and 0 bases, with 9 bases remaining between them. Per germline, CDR1 DFQATT and CDR2 SNEGSKA (reference sequence). The CDR3 has 14 amino acids. Here the CDR3 DNA reads TGCAGTGCTAGGTGGGGGGCTAGCAATCAGCCCCAGCATTTT. Residues: CSARWGASNQPQHF.

The chain links TRBV25-1 to TRBJ2-3, with TRBD2 as a possible D gene (5 bases). V dropped 6 bases and J dropped 3 bases, with 16 bases sitting between them. CDR3 length: 15 residues. The V gene's germline CDR1 is MGHDK and CDR2 SYGVNS. The CDR3 DNA is TGTGCCAGCAGCCGAGGACTTATTCAAACAGATACGCAGTATTTT. Translating it yields CASSRGLIQTDTQYF.

This clonotype appeared many times. The J gene is TRBJ1-3, the V gene TRBV15, with D unresolved. Germline values: CDR1 LNHNV, CDR2 YYDKDF (reference sequence). CDR3 length: 15 amino acids. Trimming left V 0 bases short and J 4 bases short, with 10 bases between. CDR3 sequence reads: CATSRDRSRGNTIYF. DNA for the CDR3: TGTGCCACCAGCAGAGATCGAAGCCGCGGAAACACCATATATTTT. Full variable domain (missing parts from reference TRBV15 and TRBJ1-3): DAMVIQNPRYQVTQFGKPVTLSCSQTLNHNVMYWYQQKSSQAPKLLFHYYDKDFNNEADTPDNFQSRRPNTSFCFLDIRSPGLGDTAMYLCATSRDRSRGNTIYFGEGSWLTVV.

This clonotype was recorded a few times. This chain connects TRBV12-3 or TRBV12-4 to TRBJ2-7; D is perhaps TRBD1 (6 bases). CDR3 length: 14 amino acids. V was trimmed by 5 bases and J by 2 bases, leaving 13 bases between them. The CDR3 is CASSPPGQPYEQYF. CDR3 sequence (DNA): TGTGCCAGCAGTCCTCCGGGACAACCCTACGAGCAGTACTTC.

This clonotype has ten or more counts. V usage is TRBV28 and J usage is TRBJ2-1; 8 positions match TRBD1. This CDR3 is 12 amino acids long. V trimming: 8 bases; J trimming: 4 bases; junction bases outside the gene matches: 1. Germline CDR1 reads MDHEN; CDR2 reads SYDVKM. CDR3 protein: CASGQGYNEQFF. In DNA form, the CDR3 reads TGTGCCAGCGGACAGGGTTACAATGAGCAGTTCTTC.

The chain is built from TRBV4-1 and TRBJ2-5; D ambiguous. Trimming cost V 0 bases and J 2 bases, with 19 bases left between them. The CDR3 spans 18 residues. Germline V lookup: CDR1 MGHRA, CDR2 YSYEKL. CDR3 region: CASSQDSRKRDRQETQYF. In DNA, the CDR3 is TGCGCCAGCAGCCAAGATTCACGCAAGCGAGACCGTCAAGAGACCCAGTACTTC.

This clonotype occurred a few times. The J gene is TRBJ2-1, the V gene TRBV24-1; TRBD1 is a possible D gene (5 bases). The germline gives CDR1 KGHDR, CDR2 SFDVKD. Trimming pared 9 bases from V and 5 bases from J, leaving 16 bases between. The CDR3 sequence is 14 residues long. CDR3 coding DNA: TGTGCCACCGGGAAGGGGTCAGTGAACAATGAGCAGTTCTTC. This gives the protein CATGKGSVNNEQFF.

This clonotype was detected many times. This rearrangement joins TRBV7-3 to TRBJ2-3; D is uncertain. CDR3 length: 14 amino acids. V lost 5 bases, J lost 8 bases, and 17 bases lay in between. The germline V gene has CDR1 SGHTA and CDR2 FQGTGA. The CDR3 here is CASSPRKASPTQYF. CDR3 DNA: TGTGCCAGCAGCCCCCGGAAGGCGTCCCCTACGCAGTATTTT.

This clonotype was counted a few times. The rearrangement uses TRBV27 and TRBJ2-1, with 8 bases aligning to TRBD2. The CDR3 sequence is 16 residues long. The germline gives CDR1 MNHEY, CDR2 SMNVEV (reference sequence). After removal of 3 bases from V and 9 bases from J, the junction contained 13 bases not matched to a gene. CDR3 region: CASSFLSGSLLPEQFF. The CDR3, as DNA: TGTGCCAGCAGTTTCCTGAGCGGGAGTCTCCTCCCTGAGCAGTTCTTC.

The chain joins TRBV20-1 to TRBJ1-1; D remains unclear. CDR1 and CDR2 (germline): DFQATT, SNEGSKA (reference sequence). The ends were cut back, 6 bases at V and 1 base at J, with 18 bases in the middle. The CDR3 loop spans 15 amino acids. In DNA form, the CDR3 reads TGCAGTGCGTACTCCCGGTATCTGGGGAACACTGAAGCTTTCTTT. Amino acids: CSAYSRYLGNTEAFF.

The chain uses TRBV7-2 and TRBJ2-7, with D unresolved. CDR3 length equals 12 residues. Germline CDR1 and CDR2: SGHTA and FQGNSA. V dropped 5 bases and J dropped 3 bases, with 8 bases sitting between them. The CDR3 reads CASSPHHYEQYF. The DNA for the CDR3 is TGTGCCAGCAGCCCCCACCACTACGAGCAGTACTTC.

The sample holds a few counts of this clonotype. This chain links TRBV28 with TRBJ2-1; the match to TRBD2 covers 9 bases. J was trimmed by 8 bases and V by 4 bases; bases with no gene match: 9. Germline CDR1 MDHEN, CDR2 SYDVKM. This CDR3 region has 15 residues. The CDR3 spells CASSYGVAGAYEQFF. The CDR3 DNA follows: TGTGCCAGCAGTTACGGAGTAGCGGGAGCGTATGAGCAGTTCTTC.

V and J are TRBV9 and TRBJ2-1, with D perhaps TRBD1 (6 bases). The length of the CDR3 is 14 residues. Germline lookup yields CDR1 SGDLS and CDR2 YYNGEE. The V gene lost 6 bases and the J gene lost 4 bases, with 14 bases spanning the gap. CDR3 in amino acids: CASMPGQGYNEQFF. The CDR3 coding sequence is TGTGCCAGCATGCCGGGACAAGGTTACAATGAGCAGTTCTTC.